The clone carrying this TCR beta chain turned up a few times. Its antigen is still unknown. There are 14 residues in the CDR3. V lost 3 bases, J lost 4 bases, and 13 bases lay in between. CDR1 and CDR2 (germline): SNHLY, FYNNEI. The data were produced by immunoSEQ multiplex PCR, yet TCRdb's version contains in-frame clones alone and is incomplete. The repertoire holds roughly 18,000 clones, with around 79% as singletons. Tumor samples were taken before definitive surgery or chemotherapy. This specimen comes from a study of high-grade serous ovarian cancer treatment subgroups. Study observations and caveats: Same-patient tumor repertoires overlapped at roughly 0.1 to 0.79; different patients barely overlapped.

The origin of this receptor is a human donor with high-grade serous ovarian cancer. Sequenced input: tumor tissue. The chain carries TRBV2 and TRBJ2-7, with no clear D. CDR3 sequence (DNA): TGTGCCAGCAGTGAGGAATTACCTTTTTACGAGCAGTACTTC. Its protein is CASSEELPFYEQYF.